This T cell receptor beta chain was sequenced in a study of breast tumors, draining lymph nodes, adjacent tissues (dated by TCRdb to the mid-2010s). The study in broad terms: The study compared TCR beta repertoires across tumor, adjacent nontumor tissue and axillary lymph nodes from breast cancer patients. In human breast cancer, the study set out to assess how tumor, surrounding tissue and draining lymph node repertoires relate to one another and whether T cells might be exchanged between them.

Note on this clonotype: Its antigen target is currently unknown. Its ends do not fully match the called genes, so a read error is possible.

TCRdb lists the instrument as Illumina HiSeq 2000. Multiplex PCR amplification was used to generate the TCR beta chain libraries. The amplified TCR beta chain products were analyzed by high-throughput sequencing. TCRdb cleaned the public reads at Q25 with fastp, built clones with MiXCR and kept in-frame beta chains. All rows with the same CDR3 protein become a single entry with the most common DNA and genes. Present in this sample are 150,000 to 200,000 distinct CDR3 sequences, approximately 30% of which were seen just once. The top ten clonotypes cover about 4% of the sample. The axillary draining lymph nodes of breast cancer patients were the source of the lymph node samples. Taken from cysteine to phenylalanine, the CDR3 has 14 residues. The sequence is cut down to CDR3 DNA, 42 bases in frame from base 1. Taken from the germline V gene, the CDR1 and CDR2 loops are SGHTA and FQGTGA. What the work shows at the level of the full study, not this receptor alone: The conclusion that tumor T cells originate in lymph nodes was framed as consistent with a hypothesis rather than directly demonstrated. The data were considered consistent with the idea that most tumor T cells come from the lymph node and then expand in tumor tissue. Tumor T-cell repertoires showed less diversity than lymph node repertoires and more diversity than nontumor tissue repertoires, and tumor T-cell repertoires showed preferential V and J gene usage. In luminal-like breast cancer, tumor and nontumor tissue repertoires resembled each other significantly more than in basal-like breast cancer.

This receptor chain uses TRBV7-3 and TRBJ2-2, and TRBD1 aligns with 10 junction nucleotides. The specimen was axillary lymph node tissue. The clonotype was recovered from a female donor with breast cancer. Some clones in this sample may be carry-over from other donors' samples. The nucleotide sequence reads as follows: TGTGCCAGCAGGACAGGGGGCGCCGCCGGGGGGCTGTTTTTT. It codes for CASRTGGAAGGLFF.